The 21 T cell receptor beta chains below were found in one sample sequenced in a study of cytomegalovirus exposure and HLA in healthy donors. PCR amplification relied on 60 Vbeta primers (plus 13 Jbeta primers). Produced via immunoSEQ multiplex PCR; TCRdb's table is partial and in-frame only. The table lists 150,000 to 180,000 clones, over 75% of them singletons. The sequencing input was PBMCs. The receptor set was obtained from a woman aged 35 to 49 in good health and CMV-seropositive.

V and J are TRBV19 and TRBJ1-2; D is unresolved. CDR1 and CDR2 from the germline V gene are LNHDA and SQIVND (reference sequence). V was pared by 1 base and J by 4 bases, with 7 bases between. There are 13 residues in the CDR3. CDR3 region: CASSIGTFYGYTF. CDR3 in DNA: TGTGCCAGTAGTATAGGTACATTCTATGGCTACACCTTC.

The chain combines TRBV5-6 with TRBJ1-2; a weak D match, TRBD1 (5 bases). V lost 4 bases and J 6 bases, leaving 10 bases between the germline ends. The CDR3 length is 12 residues. Germline CDR1 SGHDT, CDR2 YYEEEE. CDR3 nucleotides: TGTGCCAGCAGCCTGACAGATCATGGCTACACCTTC. It specifies CASSLTDHGYTF. Supplemented by reference TRBV5-6 and TRBJ1-2, the full variable domain reads DAGVTQSPTHLIKTRGQQVTLRCSPKSGHDTVSWYQQALGQGPQFIFQYYEEEERQRGNFPDRFSGHQFPNYSSELNVNALLLGDSALYLCASSLTDHGYTFGSGTRLTVV.

This clone was found a few times. The J gene is TRBJ2-2, the V gene TRBV5-1; possibly TRBD2 for D (5 bases). The V gene lost 4 bases and the J gene lost 4 bases, with 17 bases spanning the gap. The CDR3 contains 16 residues. Germline CDR1 reads SGHRS; CDR2 reads YFSETQ. CDR3: CASSPGMQMGTGELFF. The CDR3 nucleotides are TGCGCCAGCAGCCCGGGAATGCAGATGGGCACCGGGGAGCTGTTTTTT.

The V call is TRBV2, the J call TRBJ2-3; 11 nucleotides line up with TRBD2. Germline V gene lookup returns CDR1 SNHLY and CDR2 FYNNEI. This CDR3 has 16 amino acids. Trimming cost V 5 bases and J 4 bases; bases outside gene matches: 8. The CDR3 DNA follows: TGTGCCAGCAGTCCGCGTAGCGGGAGGGCCGCAGATACGCAGTATTTT. It encodes CASSPRSGRAADTQYF.

This clone was detected once. The chain employs TRBV27 and TRBJ2-7, with 7 bases fitting TRBD1. After removal of 2 bases from V and 0 bases from J, the junction contained 4 bases not matched to a gene. The CDR3 has 15 residues. Germline values: CDR1 MNHEY, CDR2 SMNVEV (reference sequence). For the CDR3, the DNA is TGTGCCAGCAGTTTAAGGGGACAGCCCTCCTACGAGCAGTACTTC. This gives the protein CASSLRGQPSYEQYF.

This clone was detected many times. This sequence joins TRBV27 and TRBJ2-7, with D possibly matching TRBD1 (5 bases). Germline V gives CDR1 MNHEY, CDR2 SMNVEV (reference sequence). The CDR3 totals 14 residues. V was shortened by 5 bases and J by 2 bases, with 13 bases between the two germline ends. CDR3 nucleotides: TGTGCCAGCAGTGGGCAGGGAAAAACCTACGAGCAGTACTTC. Protein product: CASSGQGKTYEQYF.

The rearrangement uses TRBV15 and TRBJ1-5, with a weak D call TRBD1 (6 bases). This CDR3 region has 15 residues. V lost 1 base, J lost 3 bases, and 10 bases lay in between. Germline V gene sequence: CDR1 LNHNV, CDR2 YYDKDF (reference sequence). CDR3: CATSRGRGNNQPQHF. The CDR3 nucleotides are TGTGCCACCAGCAGAGGCAGGGGCAACAATCAGCCCCAGCATTTT. Based on the CDR3 plus reference TRBV15 and TRBJ1-5, the full variable domain is DAMVIQNPRYQVTQFGKPVTLSCSQTLNHNVMYWYQQKSSQAPKLLFHYYDKDFNNEADTPDNFQSRRPNTSFCFLDIRSPGLGDTAMYLCATSRGRGNNQPQHFGDGTRLSIL.

This clone counts as medium-sized. This chain uses TRBV11-3 with TRBJ2-7; D call uncertain. Per germline, CDR1 SGHNT and CDR2 YENEEA. The CDR3 runs to 13 residues. V was trimmed by 3 bases and J by 5 bases, leaving 11 bases between them. The CDR3, as DNA: TGTGCCAGCAGCTTCCCCGTAGAGAACGAGCAGTACTTC. Protein sequence: CASSFPVENEQYF.

V and J are TRBV27 and TRBJ1-2; D remains unclear. The CDR3 spans 14 residues. The germline V gene encodes CDR1 MNHEY and CDR2 SMNVEV (reference sequence). Trimming took off 4 bases at V and 6 bases at J, with 15 bases between the two ends. The CDR3 loop is CASSSRGGWDGYTF. The CDR3 nucleotides are TGTGCCAGCAGTTCCCGCGGAGGGTGGGATGGCTACACCTTC.

The rearrangement links TRBV28 to TRBJ2-1, with D unclear. CDR3 length: 13 amino acids. Germline loops: CDR1 MDHEN, CDR2 SYDVKM. V was shortened by 6 bases and J by 0 bases, with 6 bases between the two germline ends. The CDR3 coding sequence is TGTGCCAGCAGGGAGCGCTCCTACAATGAGCAGTTCTTC. Translation: CASRERSYNEQFF.

V usage is TRBV5-6 and J usage is TRBJ2-7; TRBD2 might be the D (7 bases). V was pared by 0 bases and J by 6 bases, with 16 bases between. Germline V gene sequence: CDR1 SGHDT, CDR2 YYEEEE. The CDR3 is 15 residues long. DNA of the CDR3: TGTGCCAGCAGCTTGGTTGGGGGGGCGGATAGCGAGCAGTACTTC. It translates to CASSLVGGADSEQYF.

The chain combines TRBV2 with TRBJ1-3; D not certain. This CDR3 spans 14 amino acids. Germline lookup yields CDR1 SNHLY and CDR2 FYNNEI. V was clipped by 6 bases and J by 1 base, with 10 bases between them. The CDR3 nucleotides read TGTGCCAGCAGGTTCCGTGAGTCTGGAAACACCATATATTTT. Its translation is CASRFRESGNTIYF.

The V call is TRBV7-3, the J call TRBJ2-3; D perhaps matches TRBD1 (5 bases). Germline V gene lookup returns CDR1 SGHTA and CDR2 FQGTGA. The CDR3 runs 17 residues. The germline V and J ends were trimmed by 3 bases and 1 base, with 17 bases remaining between them. CDR3 residues: CASSLKGPIGGTDTQYF. The CDR3, as DNA: TGTGCCAGCAGCTTGAAGGGGCCCATAGGTGGCACAGATACGCAGTATTTT.

The V call is TRBV25-1, the J call TRBJ2-7; 8 bases agree with TRBD1. CDR3 length: 16 amino acids. Per the germline V gene, CDR1 is MGHDK and CDR2 is SYGVNS. The ends lost 4 bases at V and 2 bases at J; junction bases unmatched: 10. CDR3 sequence: CASSGDRGSHTYEQYF. CDR3 coding DNA: TGTGCCAGCAGTGGCGACAGGGGATCCCACACCTACGAGCAGTACTTC.

The chain uses TRBV6-5 and TRBJ2-7, with D maybe TRBD1 (5 bases). With 6 bases removed from V and 3 bases from J, the gap between germline ends came to 12 bases. CDR3 length: 13 residues. Germline CDR1 MNHEY, CDR2 SVGAGI. CDR3 DNA sequence: TGTGCCAGCAGCAGGACAACCTTCTACGAGCAGTACTTC. Protein: CASSRTTFYEQYF.

The V and J genes are TRBV10-3 and TRBJ2-1; 7 bases align to TRBD2. Germline CDR1 is ENHRY and CDR2 is SYGVKD. The CDR3 runs to 14 residues. Trimming at V came to 2 bases and at J to 6 bases, leaving 4 bases not matched to a gene. The CDR3 protein is CAISEPASGNEQFF. Here the CDR3 DNA reads TGTGCCATCAGTGAGCCGGCTAGCGGCAATGAGCAGTTCTTC.

This chain uses TRBV6-6 with TRBJ2-5, with 8 nucleotides matching TRBD2. This CDR3 has 14 amino acids. Germline-derived CDR1 and CDR2 are MNHNY and SVGAGI (reference sequence). V was clipped by 1 base and J by 4 bases; unmatched bases: 2. CDR3 nucleotides: TGTGCCAGCAGTTACTGGCTAGCGGGAGAGACCCAGTACTTC. Its translation is CASSYWLAGETQYF.

This sequence joins TRBV29-1 and TRBJ1-2; 7 bases map to TRBD1. Trimming cost V 6 bases and J 2 bases; bases outside gene matches: 21. The CDR3 contains 18 residues. CDR1 is SQVTM and CDR2 is ANQGSEA in the germline V gene. The chain's CDR3 is CSVTTLGQYERGNYGYTF. The DNA for the CDR3 is TGCAGCGTGACCACCCTGGGACAGTACGAAAGGGGGAACTATGGCTACACCTTC.

This clone occurred once. Here the CDR3 DNA reads TGTGCCAGCAGTTTAGTGGGAGGGCCCCGCTACGAGCAGTACTTC. Its protein product is CASSLVGGPRYEQYF. The rearrangement uses TRBV28 and TRBJ2-7, with 7 bases matching TRBD2. The CDR3 sequence is 15 residues long. V shed 2 bases and J 3 bases; nucleotides not matched to a gene: 7. Germline CDR1 and CDR2: MDHEN and SYDVKM.

The chain couples TRBV2 to TRBJ1-2; 8 nucleotides agree with TRBD1. The CDR3 covers 15 residues. CDR1 is SNHLY and CDR2 is FYNNEI in the germline V gene. V lost 5 bases to trimming and J lost 4 bases; unmatched junction nucleotides: 9. In DNA, the CDR3 is TGTGCCAGCAGTCCGATCTCTGGACAGGGCTATGGCTACACCTTC. Its translation is CASSPISGQGYGYTF.

The chain is built from TRBV20-1 and TRBJ2-5, with D possibly matching TRBD2 (5 bases). In germline, CDR1 is DFQATT, CDR2 SNEGSKA (reference sequence). V lost 6 bases to trimming and J lost 11 bases, with 16 bases between them. The length of the CDR3 is 11 residues. CDR3 nucleotide sequence: TGCAGTGCCGACGGCAAGACTAAGCAGTACTTC. It translates to CSADGKTKQYF.